The 17 T cell receptor beta chains listed next were all sequenced from one sample in a study of T cell responses to AZD1222 COVID-19 vaccine. Profiled with immunoSEQ multiplex PCR; TCRdb holds only in-frame clones, not every one. The data contain roughly 120,000 clones, approximately 89% of them singletons. This specimen was peripheral blood, taken on day 0 of AZD1222 vaccination. Source of these receptors: an adult in good health.

The chain links TRBV6-1 to TRBJ2-3, with D possibly being TRBD1 (5 bases). V lost 2 bases to trimming and J lost 14 bases, with 23 bases between them. The CDR3 is 15 residues long. Germline V gene sequence: CDR1 MNHNS, CDR2 SASEGT. CDR3 region: CASSESGVFTGRGYF. The DNA of the CDR3 is TGTGCCAGCAGTGAAAGTGGCGTATTTACAGGCCGCGGGTATTTT.

The sample holds one count of this clone. V gene TRBV7-8 combines with J gene TRBJ1-5, with a tentative D call TRBD1 (5 bases). V shed 1 base and J shed 5 bases, with 15 bases lying between them. The CDR3 has 16 residues. Germline V gene lookup returns CDR1 SGHVS and CDR2 FQNEAQ. The CDR3 nucleotides are TGTGCCAGCAGCTTAGGTGGGACTCCGGGGGATCAGCCCCAGCATTTT. This translates into CASSLGGTPGDQPQHF.

This sequence joins TRBV10-3 and TRBJ2-7; TRBD1 matches 8 bases. Germline V gene data show CDR1 as ENHRY and CDR2 as SYGVKD. V dropped 7 bases and J dropped 5; count of bases not matched to a gene: 13. The CDR3 consists of 15 residues. This chain's CDR3 is CAINPSETGADEQYF. The CDR3 bases are TGTGCCATCAACCCCTCTGAGACAGGGGCCGACGAGCAGTACTTC.

The chain links TRBV3-1 (or the pseudogene TRBV3-2) to TRBJ2-3; 13 nucleotides line up with TRBD2. This CDR3 has 18 amino acids. The trim removed 1 base at V and 5 bases at J, leaving 9 bases unmatched. Germline V gene sequence: CDR1 LGHDT, CDR2 YNNKEL (reference sequence). CDR3 coding DNA: TGTGCCAGCAGCCAAGTAATGACTAGCGGGGGGCGGATAGATACGCAGTATTTT. Amino acids: CASSQVMTSGGRIDTQYF.

The gene calls are TRBV10-2 and TRBJ1-5; 7 nucleotides agree with TRBD1. The CDR3 loop spans 14 amino acids. After removal of 8 bases from V and 3 bases from J, the junction contained 7 bases not matched to a gene. The germline CDR1 and CDR2 sequences are WSHSY and SAAADI. The CDR3 DNA reads TGCGCCAGCGGGCCCACAGGGGTCAATCAGCCCCAGCATTTT. The encoded protein is CASGPTGVNQPQHF.

The chain links TRBV11-2 to TRBJ1-4, with D possibly TRBD1 on 6 matching bases. The germline V and J ends were trimmed by 6 bases and 16 bases, with 15 bases remaining between them. The CDR3 sequence is 11 residues long. The germline CDR1 and CDR2 sequences are SGHAT and FQNNGV. CDR3 coding DNA: TGTGCCAGCAGTTCCCGGGACACCCCGTTTTTT. This gives the protein CASSSRDTPFF.

The chain combines TRBV28 with TRBJ1-1; D gene ambiguous. The germline V and J ends were trimmed by 7 bases and 1 base, with 7 bases remaining between them. Germline V gene sequence: CDR1 MDHEN, CDR2 SYDVKM. This CDR3 is built from 12 residues. CDR3: CASISENTEAFF. CDR3 nucleotides: TGTGCCAGCATATCCGAGAACACTGAAGCTTTCTTT.

The chain has TRBV29-1 and TRBJ1-2, with 9 bases lining up with TRBD1. The CDR3 runs 13 residues. J gave up 12 bases and V 7 bases, and 15 bases lay outside the gene matches. Germline-derived CDR1 and CDR2 are SQVTM and ANQGSEA. CDR3 residues: CSAPLLTGQGNTF. The CDR3 DNA is TGCAGCGCTCCACTCTTAACGGGACAGGGAAACACCTTC.

The genes are TRBV29-1 and TRBJ2-1; D not certain. This CDR3 has 14 residues. Germline CDR1 SQVTM, CDR2 ANQGSEA. The V end lost 4 bases, the J end lost 2 bases, and 12 bases lay between the germline ends. CDR3 amino acids: CSVVWQITYNEQFF. The CDR3 nucleotides are TGCAGCGTTGTCTGGCAGATAACCTACAATGAGCAGTTCTTC.

The rearrangement joins TRBV28 to TRBJ1-5; D is uncertain. V was shortened by 7 bases and J by 4 bases, with 8 bases between the two germline ends. Germline lookup yields CDR1 MDHEN and CDR2 SYDVKM. The CDR3 is 12 residues long. CDR3 nucleotides: TGTGCCAGCAATCAGAGGAATCAGCCCCAGCATTTT. Translation: CASNQRNQPQHF.

The J gene is TRBJ2-1, the V gene TRBV3-1 (or the pseudogene TRBV3-2); no reliable D call. Germline V lookup: CDR1 LGHDT, CDR2 YNNKEL (reference sequence). CDR3 length: 12 amino acids. With 1 base removed from V and 5 bases from J, the gap between germline ends came to 3 bases. The CDR3 DNA reads as TGTGCCAGCAGCCAAGGGGACAATGAGCAGTTCTTC. Translating it yields CASSQGDNEQFF.

The rearrangement joins TRBV7-9 to TRBJ1-1; D is ambiguous. There are 11 residues in the CDR3. Germline V CDR1 and CDR2: SEHNR, FQNEAQ (reference sequence). Between the trimmed V and J ends, which lost 1 base and 6 bases, there was a span of 3 bases. This chain's CDR3 is CASSLVAEAFF. The CDR3 bases are TGTGCCAGCAGCTTAGTGGCTGAAGCTTTCTTT. Full variable domain (remainder filled in from reference TRBV7-9 and TRBJ1-1): DTGVSQNPRHKITKRGQNVTFRCDPISEHNRLYWYRQTLGQGPEFLTYFQNEAQLEKSRLLSDRFSAERPKGSFSTLEIQRTEQGDSAMYLCASSLVAEAFFGQGTRLTVV.

The chain links TRBV5-1 to TRBJ1-1; TRBD1 matches 10 bases. Looked up from germline, CDR1 is SGHRS and CDR2 is YFSETQ. Trimming cost V 0 bases and J 4 bases; bases outside gene matches: 12. This CDR3 contains 18 residues. The CDR3 protein is CASSLGIGAGQGTTEAFF. The DNA of the CDR3 is TGCGCCAGCAGCTTGGGGATAGGTGCGGGACAGGGGACCACTGAAGCTTTCTTT.

This clone was observed a single time. This CDR3 is also generated by other DNA sequences in the sample. The rearrangement uses TRBV20-1 and TRBJ1-1; no clear D. The CDR3 runs 11 residues. Germline V gene data show CDR1 as DFQATT and CDR2 as SNEGSKA (reference sequence). Trimming took 4 bases from V and 5 from J, leaving 8 bases between them. This CDR3 is CSAMVATEAFF. The CDR3 DNA reads as TGCAGTGCTATGGTGGCAACTGAAGCTTTCTTT.

V gene TRBV28 combines with J gene TRBJ1-3; 8 bases fit TRBD1. V lost 5 bases, J lost 3 bases, and 6 bases stayed unmatched. The CDR3 has 15 residues. The germline CDR1 and CDR2 sequences are MDHEN and SYDVKM. CDR3 residues: CASSLPGTGGNTIYF. The CDR3 coding sequence is TGTGCCAGCAGTCTTCCCGGGACAGGTGGAAACACCATATATTTT.

The rearrangement uses TRBV29-1 and TRBJ1-1; D is unresolved. Germline V gene sequence: CDR1 SQVTM, CDR2 ANQGSEA. The V and J ends lost 5 bases and 5 bases respectively, with 12 bases between them. The CDR3 loop spans 12 amino acids. The CDR3 coding sequence is TGCAGCGTTTATTGGACCGGGACTGAAGCTTTCTTT. Amino acid sequence: CSVYWTGTEAFF.

The genes are TRBV13 and TRBJ2-7; maybe TRBD1 (6 bases). The germline V and J ends were trimmed by 5 bases and 2 bases, with 16 bases remaining between them. CDR1 and CDR2 from the germline V gene are PRHDT and FYEKMQ (reference sequence). This CDR3 contains 15 residues. The CDR3 DNA sequence: TGTGCCAGCAGCCCGGGGACAAGCCAAGCCTACGAGCAGTACTTC. It translates to CASSPGTSQAYEQYF. Together with reference TRBV13 and TRBJ2-7, the CDR3 gives the full variable domain: AAGVIQSPRHLIKEKRETATLKCYPIPRHDTVYWYQQGPGQDPQFLISFYEKMQSDKGSIPDRFSAQQFSDYHSELNMSSLELGDSALYFCASSPGTSQAYEQYFGPGTRLTVT.